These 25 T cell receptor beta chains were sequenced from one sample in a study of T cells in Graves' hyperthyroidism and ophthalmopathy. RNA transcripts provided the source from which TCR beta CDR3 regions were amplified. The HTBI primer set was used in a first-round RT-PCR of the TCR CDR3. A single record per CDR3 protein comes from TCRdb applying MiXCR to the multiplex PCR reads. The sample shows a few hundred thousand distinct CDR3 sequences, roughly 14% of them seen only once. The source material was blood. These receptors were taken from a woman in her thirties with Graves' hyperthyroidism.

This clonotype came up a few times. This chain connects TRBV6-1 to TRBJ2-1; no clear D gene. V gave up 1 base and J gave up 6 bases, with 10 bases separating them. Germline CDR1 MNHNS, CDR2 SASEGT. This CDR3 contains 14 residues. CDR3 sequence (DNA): TGTGCCAGCAGTGAAGAACTTGTAGTCAATGAGCAGTTCTTC. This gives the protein CASSEELVVNEQFF.

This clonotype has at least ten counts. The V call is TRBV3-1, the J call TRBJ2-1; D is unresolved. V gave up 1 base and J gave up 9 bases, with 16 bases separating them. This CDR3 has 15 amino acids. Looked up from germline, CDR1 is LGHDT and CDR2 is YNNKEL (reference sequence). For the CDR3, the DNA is TGTGCCAGCAGCCAAGTGGTAATAGGTCTGGGTGAGCAGTTCTTC. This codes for CASSQVVIGLGEQFF.

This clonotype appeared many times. CDR3 coding DNA: TGTGCCAGCACGGCATATGCGCGAAACACTGAAGCTTTCTTT. Translation gives CASTAYARNTEAFF. This chain links TRBV2 with TRBJ1-1, with D uncertain. Trimming cost V 7 bases and J 2 bases, with 14 bases left between them. The germline V gene encodes CDR1 SNHLY and CDR2 FYNNEI. The CDR3 is made up of 14 amino acids. The variable domain in full, with the rest retrieved from reference TRBV2 and TRBJ1-1, is EPEVTQTPSHQVTQMGQEVILRCVPISNHLYFYWYRQILGQKVEFLVSFYNNEISEKSEIFDDQFSVERPDGSNFTLKIRSTKLEDSAMYFCASTAYARNTEAFFGQGTRLTVV.

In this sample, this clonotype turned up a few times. The CDR3 loop is CASSSVDSYSNQPQHF. The CDR3 nucleotides read TGTGCCAGCAGTTCCGTGGACAGTTATAGCAATCAGCCCCAGCATTTT. The chain has TRBV6-9 and TRBJ1-5, with D possibly being TRBD1 (6 bases). V lost 4 bases and J 0 bases, leaving 13 bases between the germline ends. CDR1 and CDR2 from the germline V gene are MNHGY and SVAAGI. This CDR3 spans 16 amino acids.

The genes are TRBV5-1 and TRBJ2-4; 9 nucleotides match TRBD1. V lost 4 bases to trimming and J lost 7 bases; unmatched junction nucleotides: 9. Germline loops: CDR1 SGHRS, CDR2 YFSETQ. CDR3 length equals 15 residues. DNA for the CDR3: TGCGCCAGCAGCGCGGGACAGGGAATGGTCAACATTCAGTACTTC. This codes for CASSAGQGMVNIQYF.

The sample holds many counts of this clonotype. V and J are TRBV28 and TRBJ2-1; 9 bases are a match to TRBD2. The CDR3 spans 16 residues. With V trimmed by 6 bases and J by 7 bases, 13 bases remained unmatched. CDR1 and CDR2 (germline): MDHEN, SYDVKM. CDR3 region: CASRPPGLAARNEQFF. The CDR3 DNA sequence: TGTGCCAGCAGACCACCGGGACTAGCAGCTCGGAATGAGCAGTTCTTC.

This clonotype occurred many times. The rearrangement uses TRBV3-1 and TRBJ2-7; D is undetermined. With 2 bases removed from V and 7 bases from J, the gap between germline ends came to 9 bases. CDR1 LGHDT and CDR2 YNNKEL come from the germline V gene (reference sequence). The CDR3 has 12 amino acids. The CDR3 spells CASSQQWSEQYF. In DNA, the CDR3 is TGTGCCAGCAGCCAACAGTGGTCGGAGCAGTACTTC.

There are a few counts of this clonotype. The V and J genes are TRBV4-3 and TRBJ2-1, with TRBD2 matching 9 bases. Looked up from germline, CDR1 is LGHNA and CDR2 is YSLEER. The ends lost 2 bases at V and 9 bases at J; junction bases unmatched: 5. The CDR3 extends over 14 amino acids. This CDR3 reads CASSQSGLAIEQFF. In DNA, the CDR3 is TGCGCCAGCAGCCAATCAGGACTAGCGATTGAGCAGTTCTTC.

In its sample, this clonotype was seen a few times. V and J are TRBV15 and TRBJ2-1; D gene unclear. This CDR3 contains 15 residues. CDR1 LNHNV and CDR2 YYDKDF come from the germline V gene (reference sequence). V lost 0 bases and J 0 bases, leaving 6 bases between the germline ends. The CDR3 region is CATSRDLSSYNEQFF. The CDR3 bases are TGTGCCACCAGCAGAGATCTTAGCTCCTACAATGAGCAGTTCTTC.

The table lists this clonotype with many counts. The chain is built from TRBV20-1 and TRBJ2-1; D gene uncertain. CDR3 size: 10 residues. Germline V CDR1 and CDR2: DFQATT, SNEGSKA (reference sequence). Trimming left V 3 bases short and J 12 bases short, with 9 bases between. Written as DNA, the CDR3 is TGCAGTGCTAGTTTGCTAGGGCAGTTCTTC. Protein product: CSASLLGQFF.

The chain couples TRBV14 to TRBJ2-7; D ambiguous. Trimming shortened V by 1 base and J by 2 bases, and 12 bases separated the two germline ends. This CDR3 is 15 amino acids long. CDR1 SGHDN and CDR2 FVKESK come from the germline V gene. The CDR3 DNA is TGTGCCAGCAGCCAAGGGATGGGCAATCCCTACGAGCAGTACTTC. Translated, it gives CASSQGMGNPYEQYF.

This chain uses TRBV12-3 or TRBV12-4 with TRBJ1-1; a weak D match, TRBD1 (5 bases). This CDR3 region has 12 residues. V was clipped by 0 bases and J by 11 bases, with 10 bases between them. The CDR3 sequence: CASSLAQAAAFF. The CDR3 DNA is TGTGCCAGCAGTTTAGCACAGGCAGCTGCTTTCTTT.

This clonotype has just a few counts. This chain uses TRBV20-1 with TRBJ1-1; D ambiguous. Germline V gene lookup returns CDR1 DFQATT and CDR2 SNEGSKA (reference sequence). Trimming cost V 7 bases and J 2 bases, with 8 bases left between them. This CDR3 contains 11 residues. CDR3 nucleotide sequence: TGCAGTGGGGTTAGAAACACTGAAGCTTTCTTT. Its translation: CSGVRNTEAFF.

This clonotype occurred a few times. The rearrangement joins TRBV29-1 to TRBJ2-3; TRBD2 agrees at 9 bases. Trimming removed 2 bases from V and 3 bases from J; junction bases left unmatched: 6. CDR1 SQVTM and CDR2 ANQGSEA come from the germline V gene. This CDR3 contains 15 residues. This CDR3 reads CSVELQREETDTQYF. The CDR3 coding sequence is TGCAGCGTTGAACTACAGCGGGAGGAGACAGATACGCAGTATTTT.

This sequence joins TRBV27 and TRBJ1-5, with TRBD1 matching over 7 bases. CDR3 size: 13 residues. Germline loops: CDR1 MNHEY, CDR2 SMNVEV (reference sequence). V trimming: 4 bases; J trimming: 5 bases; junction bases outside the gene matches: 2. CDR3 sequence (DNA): TGTGCCAGCAGTTACAGGGGCGATCAGCCCCAGCATTTT. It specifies CASSYRGDQPQHF.

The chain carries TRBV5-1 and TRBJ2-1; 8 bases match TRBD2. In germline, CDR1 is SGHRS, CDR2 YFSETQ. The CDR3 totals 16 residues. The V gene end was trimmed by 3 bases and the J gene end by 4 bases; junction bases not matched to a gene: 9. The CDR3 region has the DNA TGCGCCAGCAGCTCGAATGCGGGAGGAGGGTACAATGAGCAGTTCTTC. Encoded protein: CASSSNAGGGYNEQFF.

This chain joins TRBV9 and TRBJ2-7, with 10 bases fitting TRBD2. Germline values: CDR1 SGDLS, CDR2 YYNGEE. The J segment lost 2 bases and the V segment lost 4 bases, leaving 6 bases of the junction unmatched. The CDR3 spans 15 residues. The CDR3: CASSPRLAGAYEQYF. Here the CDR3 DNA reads TGTGCCAGCAGCCCCCGGCTAGCGGGGGCCTACGAGCAGTACTTC.

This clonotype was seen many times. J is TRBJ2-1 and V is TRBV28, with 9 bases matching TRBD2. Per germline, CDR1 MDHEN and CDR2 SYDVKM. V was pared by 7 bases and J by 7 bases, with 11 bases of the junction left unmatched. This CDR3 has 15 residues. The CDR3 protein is CASTDSGRRKNEQFF. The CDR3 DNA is TGTGCCAGCACCGATAGCGGGAGAAGGAAAAATGAGCAGTTCTTC.

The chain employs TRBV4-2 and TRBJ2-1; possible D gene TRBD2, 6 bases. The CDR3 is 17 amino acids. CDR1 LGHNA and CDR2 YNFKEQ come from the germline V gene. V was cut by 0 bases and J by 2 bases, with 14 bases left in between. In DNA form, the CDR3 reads TGTGCCAGCAGCCAAGATGGGGCTAGCGAAGCCTACAATGAGCAGTTCTTC. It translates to CASSQDGASEAYNEQFF.

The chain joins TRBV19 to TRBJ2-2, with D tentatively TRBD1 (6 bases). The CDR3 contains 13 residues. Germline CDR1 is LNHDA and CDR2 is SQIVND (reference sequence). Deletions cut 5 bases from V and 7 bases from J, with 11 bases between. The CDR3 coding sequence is TGTGCCAGTAGTGGTAGGACAGTCGGGGAGCTGTTTTTT. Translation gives CASSGRTVGELFF.

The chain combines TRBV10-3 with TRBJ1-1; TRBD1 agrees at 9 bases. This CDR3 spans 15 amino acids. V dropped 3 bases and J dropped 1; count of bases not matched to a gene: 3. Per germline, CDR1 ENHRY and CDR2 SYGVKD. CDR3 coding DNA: TGTGCCATCAGTGAAGGACAGGGGTCGAACACTGAAGCTTTCTTT. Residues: CAISEGQGSNTEAFF.

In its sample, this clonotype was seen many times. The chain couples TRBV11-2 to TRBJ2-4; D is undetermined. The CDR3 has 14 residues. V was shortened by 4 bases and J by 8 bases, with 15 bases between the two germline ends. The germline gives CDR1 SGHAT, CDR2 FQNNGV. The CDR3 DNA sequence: TGTGCCAGCAGCTCCCCGCGGTGGTGGGACATTCAGTACTTC. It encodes CASSSPRWWDIQYF.

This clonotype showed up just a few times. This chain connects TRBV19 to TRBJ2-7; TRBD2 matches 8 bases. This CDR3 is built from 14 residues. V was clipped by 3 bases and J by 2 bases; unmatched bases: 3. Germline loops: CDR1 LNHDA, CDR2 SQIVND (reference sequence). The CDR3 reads CASSISGIPYEQYF. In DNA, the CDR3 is TGTGCCAGTAGTATTAGCGGGATCCCCTACGAGCAGTACTTC.

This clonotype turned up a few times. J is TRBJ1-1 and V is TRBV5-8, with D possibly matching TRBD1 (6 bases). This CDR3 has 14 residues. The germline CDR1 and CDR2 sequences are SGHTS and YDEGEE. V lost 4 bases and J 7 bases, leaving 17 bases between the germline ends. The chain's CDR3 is CASSQEGGYGEAFF. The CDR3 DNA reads TGTGCCAGCAGCCAGGAGGGGGGCTATGGTGAAGCTTTCTTT.

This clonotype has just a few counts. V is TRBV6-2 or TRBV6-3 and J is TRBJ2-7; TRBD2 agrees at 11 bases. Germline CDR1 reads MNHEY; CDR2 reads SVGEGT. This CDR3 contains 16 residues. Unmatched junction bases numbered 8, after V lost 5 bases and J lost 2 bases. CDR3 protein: CASSQLPGLAAYEQYF. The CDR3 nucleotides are TGTGCCAGCAGTCAATTGCCGGGACTAGCGGCCTACGAGCAGTACTTC.